This T cell receptor beta chain was recorded in a study of molecular identifiers for immune sequencing clone quantification. General observations from the study: Spike-in Jurkat TCR RNA from a single cell reportedly registered among one million naive cells.

TCRdb itself ran the PCR reads through MiXCR, one entry per CDR3 protein. The sample lists about 640,000 distinct CDR3 sequences; less than 20% were seen once. With respect to this clonotype: Antigen specificity is unknown. A much larger clone sits a single nucleotide away, making a read error possible.

This CDR3 spans 13 amino acids. Germline loops: CDR1 SGHRS, CDR2 YFSETQ. Trimming took off 10 bases at V and 2 bases at J, with 12 bases between the two ends. This chain joins TRBV5-1 and TRBJ2-2, with D possibly being TRBD1 (6 bases). Material: naive CD8+ T cells from blood, with Jurkat cell RNA spiked in. Subset here: FACS-sorted CD8+CD4-CCR7+CD45RA+ naive T cells. This clonotype was obtained from a human donor in good health. Some libraries in this study had Jurkat cell RNA spiked in. CDR3 in DNA: TGCGCCGGGGGCGGCCATAACACCGGGGAGCTGTTTTTT. Translating it yields CAGGGHNTGELFF.